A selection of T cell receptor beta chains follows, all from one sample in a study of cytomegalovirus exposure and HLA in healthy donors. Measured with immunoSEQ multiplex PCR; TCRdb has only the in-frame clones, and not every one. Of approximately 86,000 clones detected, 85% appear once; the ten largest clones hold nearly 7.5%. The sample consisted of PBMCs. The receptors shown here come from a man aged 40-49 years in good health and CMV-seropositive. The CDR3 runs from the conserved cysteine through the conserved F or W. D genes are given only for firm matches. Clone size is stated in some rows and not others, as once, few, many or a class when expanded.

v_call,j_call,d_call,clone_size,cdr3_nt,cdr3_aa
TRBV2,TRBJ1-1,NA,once,TGTGCCAGCAGGCCGGACACTGAAGCTTTCTTT,CASRPDTEAFF
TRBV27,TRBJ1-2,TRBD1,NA,TGTGCCAGCAGTGTGGACAGGGCCTATGGCTACACCTTC,CASSVDRAYGYTF
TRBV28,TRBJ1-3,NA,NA,TGTGCCAGCAGTACAGGGCCCTCTGGAAACACCATATATTTT,CASSTGPSGNTIYF
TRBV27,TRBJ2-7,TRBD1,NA,TGTGCCAGCAGGCTGACAGGGGAGGACGAGCAGTACTTC,CASRLTGEDEQYF
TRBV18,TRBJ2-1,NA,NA,TGTGCCAGCTCCCTGTCAGCGCTTTCCTACAATGAGCAGTTCTTC,CASSLSALSYNEQFF
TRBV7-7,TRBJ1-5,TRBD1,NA,TGTGCTAGCAGCCAACCACTCCCCGACAGGGAAGTTTGTAGCAATCAGCCCCAGCATTTT,CASSQPLPDREVCSNQPQHF
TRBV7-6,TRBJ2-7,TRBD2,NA,TGTGCCAGCAGCTCCCAGCGGGGGGCCTTTGGCGAGCAGTACTTC,CASSSQRGAFGEQYF
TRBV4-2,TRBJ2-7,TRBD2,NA,TGTGCCAGCAGCCAAGACGGAGCAGGTAGTAGCGGGAGGGGCGAGCAGTACTTC,CASSQDGAGSSGRGEQYF
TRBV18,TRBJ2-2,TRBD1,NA,TGTGCCAGCCGGCGACAGGGAAGCACCGGGGAGCTGTTTTTT,CASRRQGSTGELFF
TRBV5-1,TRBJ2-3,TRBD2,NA,TGCGCCAGCAGCTGGATAGCGGGAGGGACAGATACGCAGTATTTT,CASSWIAGGTDTQYF
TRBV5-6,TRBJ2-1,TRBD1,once,TGTGCCAGCACCCCCCTTAGTTCGGGACAGGGGGAAAATGAGCAGTTCTTC,CASTPLSSGQGENEQFF
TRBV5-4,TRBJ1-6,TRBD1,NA,TGTGCCAGCAGCTTGGAAAGGACAGGGGGCTCACCCCTCCACTTT,CASSLERTGGSPLHF
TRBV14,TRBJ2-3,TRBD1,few,TGTGCCAGCAGCTTACAGGGGAAAATCACAGATACGCAGTATTTT,CASSLQGKITDTQYF
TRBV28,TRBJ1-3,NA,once,TGTGCCAGCAGTTTACTTCAGGGAACTGGAAACACCATATATTTT,CASSLLQGTGNTIYF
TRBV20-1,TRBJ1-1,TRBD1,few,TGCAGTGCTAGTGAAAGGGGGCTGGCTTTCTTT,CSASERGLAFF
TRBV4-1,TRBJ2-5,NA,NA,TGCGCCAGCAGCCAAGCGACGACACAAGAGACCCAGTACTTC,CASSQATTQETQYF
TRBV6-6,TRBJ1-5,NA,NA,TGTGCCAGCAGTTCGGGGAGGGCAAATCAGCCCCAGCATTTT,CASSSGRANQPQHF